This TCR beta chain was recorded in a study of monozygotic twins with inflammatory bowel disease. Study findings and constraints: With inverse Simpson as the measure, TCRbeta diversity was lower in IBD patients than in healthy co-twins.

During cDNA synthesis, UMIs that each contained a 6-nucleotide sample barcode were added by means of template switching. TCRdb reprocessed the 5' RACE reads and keeps a single row for each CDR3 protein, giving no DNA. Listed are hundreds of thousands of distinct CDR3 sequences; approximately 2.4% falls within the top ten. Remarks on this clonotype: Its antigen is still unknown.

The sequenced sample was blood. The receptor was derived from a human donor with ulcerative colitis or Crohn's disease, or a healthy co-twin of an affected twin (not recorded which).

Here the CDR3 reads CASSERTYNEQFF. The V call is TRBV6-2 or TRBV6-3, the J call TRBJ2-1. The CDR3 covers 13 residues. The germline gives CDR1 MNHEY, CDR2 SVGEGT.